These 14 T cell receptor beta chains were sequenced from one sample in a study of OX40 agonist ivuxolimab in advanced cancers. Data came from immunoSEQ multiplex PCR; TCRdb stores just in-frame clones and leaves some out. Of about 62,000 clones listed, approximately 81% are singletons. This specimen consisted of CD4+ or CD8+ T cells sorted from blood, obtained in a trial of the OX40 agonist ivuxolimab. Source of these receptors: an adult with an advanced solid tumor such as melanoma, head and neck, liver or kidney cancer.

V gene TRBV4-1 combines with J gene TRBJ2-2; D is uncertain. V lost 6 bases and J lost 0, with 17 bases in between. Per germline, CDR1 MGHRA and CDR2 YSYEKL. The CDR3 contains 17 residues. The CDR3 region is CASSSLLGRTNTGELFF. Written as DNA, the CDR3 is TGCGCCAGCAGTTCCTTACTGGGCAGGACGAACACCGGGGAGCTGTTTTTT.

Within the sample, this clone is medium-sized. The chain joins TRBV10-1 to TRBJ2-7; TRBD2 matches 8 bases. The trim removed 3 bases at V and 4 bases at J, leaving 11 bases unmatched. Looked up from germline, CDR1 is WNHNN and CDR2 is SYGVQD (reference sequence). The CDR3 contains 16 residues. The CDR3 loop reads CASSELRGVTIYEQYF. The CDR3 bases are TGCGCCAGCAGTGAACTGCGGGGGGTGACCATTTACGAGCAGTACTTC.

DNA for the CDR3: TGTGCCAGCAGCTTAGCTCGAGGGGGAGCTTTCTTT. This encodes CASSLARGGAFF. This rearrangement joins TRBV11-1 to TRBJ1-1; D may be TRBD1 (6 bases). Germline values: CDR1 SGHAT, CDR2 FQDESV (reference sequence). This CDR3 has 12 residues. V was cut by 0 bases and J by 10 bases, with 9 bases left in between.

CDR3 DNA: TGTGCCAGCAGTGAAGCGTGGCCGTCCACAGATACGCAGTATTTT. It codes for CASSEAWPSTDTQYF. This chain connects TRBV2 to TRBJ2-3; D gene uncertain. This CDR3 comprises 15 residues. Looked up from germline, CDR1 is SNHLY and CDR2 is FYNNEI. The germline V and J ends were trimmed by 0 bases and 2 bases, with 9 bases remaining between them.

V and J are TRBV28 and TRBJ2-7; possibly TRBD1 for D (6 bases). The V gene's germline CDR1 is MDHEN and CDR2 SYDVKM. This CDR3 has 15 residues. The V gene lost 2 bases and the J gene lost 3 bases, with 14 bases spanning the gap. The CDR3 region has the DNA TGTGCCAGCAGTTTACGTTCCACAGGGCGCTACGAGCAGTACTTC. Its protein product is CASSLRSTGRYEQYF.

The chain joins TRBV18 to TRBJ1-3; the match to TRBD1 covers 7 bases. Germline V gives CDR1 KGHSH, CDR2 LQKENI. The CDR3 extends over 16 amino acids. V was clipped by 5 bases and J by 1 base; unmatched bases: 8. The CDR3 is CASSTGQPSSGNTIYF. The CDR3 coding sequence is TGTGCCAGCTCAACGGGACAGCCATCGTCTGGAAACACCATATATTTT.

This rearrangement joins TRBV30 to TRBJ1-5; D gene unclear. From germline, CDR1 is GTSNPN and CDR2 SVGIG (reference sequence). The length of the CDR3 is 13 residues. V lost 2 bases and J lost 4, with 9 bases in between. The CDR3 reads CAWSTRGNQPQHF. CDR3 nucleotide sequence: TGTGCCTGGAGTACCCGAGGAAATCAGCCCCAGCATTTT. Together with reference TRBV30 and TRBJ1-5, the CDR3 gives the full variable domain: SQTIHQWPATLVQPVGSPLSLECTVEGTSNPNLYWYRQAAGRGLQLLFYSVGIGQISSEVPQNLSASRPQDRQFILSSKKLLLSDSGFYLCAWSTRGNQPQHFGDGTRLSIL.

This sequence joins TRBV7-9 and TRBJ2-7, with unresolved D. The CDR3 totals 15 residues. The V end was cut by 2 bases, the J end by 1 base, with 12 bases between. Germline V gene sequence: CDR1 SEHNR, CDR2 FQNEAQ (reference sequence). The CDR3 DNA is TGTGCCAGCAGCTTATTCTCTGGGTTGTCCTACGAGCAGTACTTC. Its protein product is CASSLFSGLSYEQYF. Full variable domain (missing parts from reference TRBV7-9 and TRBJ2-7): DTGVSQNPRHKITKRGQNVTFRCDPISEHNRLYWYRQTLGQGPEFLTYFQNEAQLEKSRLLSDRFSAERPKGSFSTLEIQRTEQGDSAMYLCASSLFSGLSYEQYFGPGTRLTVT.

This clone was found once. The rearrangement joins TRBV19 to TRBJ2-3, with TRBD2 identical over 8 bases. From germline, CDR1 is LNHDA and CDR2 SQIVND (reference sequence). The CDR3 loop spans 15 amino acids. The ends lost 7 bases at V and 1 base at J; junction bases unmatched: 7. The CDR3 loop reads CASNKRESRTDTQYF. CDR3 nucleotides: TGTGCCAGTAATAAGCGGGAGTCCCGCACAGATACGCAGTATTTT. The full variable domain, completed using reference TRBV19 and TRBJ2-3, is DGGITQSPKYLFRKEGQNVTLSCEQNLNHDAMYWYRQDPGQGLRLIYYSQIVNDFQKGDIAEGYSVSREKKESFPLTVTSAQKNPTAFYLCASNKRESRTDTQYFGPGTRLTVL.

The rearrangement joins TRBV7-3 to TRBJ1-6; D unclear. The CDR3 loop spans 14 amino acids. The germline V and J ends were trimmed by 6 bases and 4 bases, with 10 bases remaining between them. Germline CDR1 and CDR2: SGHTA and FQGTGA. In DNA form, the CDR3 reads TGTGCCAGCAGTCTACAGCCGTATAATTCACCCCTCCACTTT. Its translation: CASSLQPYNSPLHF.

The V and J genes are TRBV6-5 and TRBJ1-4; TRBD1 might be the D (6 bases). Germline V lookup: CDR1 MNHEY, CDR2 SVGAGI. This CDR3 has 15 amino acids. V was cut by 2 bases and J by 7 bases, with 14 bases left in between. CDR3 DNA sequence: TGTGCCAGCAGTTACCGGGCAGGGGCGAGTGAAAAACTGTTTTTT. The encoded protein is CASSYRAGASEKLFF.

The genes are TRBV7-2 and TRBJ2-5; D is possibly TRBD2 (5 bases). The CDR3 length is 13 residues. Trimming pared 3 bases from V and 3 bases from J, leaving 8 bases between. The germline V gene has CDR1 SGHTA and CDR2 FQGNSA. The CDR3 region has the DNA TGTGCCAGCAGCTTGGTGCGGGAAGAGACCCAGTACTTC. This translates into CASSLVREETQYF. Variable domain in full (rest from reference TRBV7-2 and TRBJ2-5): GAGVSQSPSNKVTEKGKDVELRCDPISGHTALYWYRQSLGQGLEFLIYFQGNSAPDKSGLPSDRFSAERTGGSVSTLTIQRTQQEDSAVYLCASSLVREETQYFGPGTRLLVL.

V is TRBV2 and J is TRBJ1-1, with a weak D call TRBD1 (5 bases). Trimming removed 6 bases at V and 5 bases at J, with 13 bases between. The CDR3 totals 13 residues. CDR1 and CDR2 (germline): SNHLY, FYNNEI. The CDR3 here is CASRTEVKTEAFF. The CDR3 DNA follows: TGTGCCAGCAGGACAGAGGTTAAGACTGAAGCTTTCTTT.

Here the CDR3 DNA reads TGTGCCAGCAGCGGGACTAGCGGGGCTTTCAATGAGCAGTTCTTC. It specifies CASSGTSGAFNEQFF. V and J are TRBV9 and TRBJ2-1, with TRBD2 matching over 12 bases. Germline V gives CDR1 SGDLS, CDR2 YYNGEE. This CDR3 comprises 15 residues. Losses at the gene ends were 3 bases for V and 6 bases for J; bases not matched to a gene: 4. The full variable domain, its missing parts supplied by reference TRBV9 and TRBJ2-1, is DSGVTQTPKHLITATGQRVTLRCSPRSGDLSVYWYQQSLDQGLQFLIQYYNGEERAKGNILERFSAQQFPDLHSELNLSSLELGDSALYFCASSGTSGAFNEQFFGPGTRLTVL.